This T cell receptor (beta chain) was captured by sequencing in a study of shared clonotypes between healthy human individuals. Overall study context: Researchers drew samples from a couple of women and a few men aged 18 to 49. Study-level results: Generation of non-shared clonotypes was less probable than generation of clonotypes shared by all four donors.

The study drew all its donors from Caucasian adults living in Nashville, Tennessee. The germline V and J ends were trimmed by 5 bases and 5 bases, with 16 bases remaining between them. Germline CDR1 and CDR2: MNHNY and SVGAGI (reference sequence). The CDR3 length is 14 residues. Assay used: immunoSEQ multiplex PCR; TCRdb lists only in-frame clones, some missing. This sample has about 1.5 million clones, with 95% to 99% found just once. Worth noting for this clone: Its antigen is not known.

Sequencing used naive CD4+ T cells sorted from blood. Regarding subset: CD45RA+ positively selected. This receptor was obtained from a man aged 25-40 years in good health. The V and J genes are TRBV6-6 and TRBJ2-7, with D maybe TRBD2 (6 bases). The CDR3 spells CASSQVREPDEQYF. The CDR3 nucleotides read TGTGCCAGCAGTCAGGTCCGGGAGCCCGACGAGCAGTACTTC.